This TCR beta chain was obtained from a study of cytomegalovirus exposure and HLA in healthy donors. Germline lookup yields CDR1 MGHDK and CDR2 SYGVNS. V was pared by 6 bases and J by 2 bases, with 1 base of the junction left unmatched. The CDR3 is made up of 13 amino acids. The PCR made use of 60 Vbeta and 13 Jbeta primers. Repertoires were generated with immunoSEQ multiplex PCR, while TCRdb's copy carries only in-frame clones and drops some. The data hold roughly 100,000 clones, with 70% to 80% observed a single time. This clone has a single count. This sample includes further DNA sequences coding for the same CDR3.

The sequenced sample was PBMCs. The rearrangement links TRBV25-1 to TRBJ1-5; 7 nucleotides align to TRBD1. This TCR derives from a female donor in good health and CMV-seronegative. The CDR3 DNA follows: TGTGCCAGCAGCCAGGGGGGCAATCAGCCCCAGCATTTT. Translation gives CASSQGGNQPQHF.